This T cell receptor (beta chain) was recorded in a study of T cells in localized non-small cell lung cancer. Worth noting for this clone: The antigen is unknown.

Only in-frame clones appear in the TCRdb table, and some are missing; sequencing was by immunoSEQ multiplex PCR. The sample holds 20,000 to 25,000 clones, about four fifths seen once. The CDR3 loop spans 18 amino acids. From germline, CDR1 is SGHAT and CDR2 FQNNGV. The V and J ends lost 0 bases and 0 bases respectively, with 12 bases between them. Findings of the study overall: Adjacent lung had a median roughly 60 of the 100 largest tumor clones. Longer overall survival accompanied higher blood T cell density.

This specimen was peripheral blood, taken before any cancer treatment. The chain couples TRBV11-2 to TRBJ2-6; D remains ambiguous. This receptor was identified in a man aged 35-69 years with stage I lung adenocarcinoma. The CDR3 region has the DNA TGTGCCAGCAGCTTAGAACTCGTCGGCGGCTCTGGGGCCAACGTCCTGACTTTC. It codes for CASSLELVGGSGANVLTF.